The clone carrying this T cell receptor (beta chain) has a count of ten or more. The antigen is undetermined. The data belong to a study of regulatory T cells in long-lasting Graves disease. Study-wide findings and caveats: TCR diversity was lower in persistent than newly diagnosed Graves' disease.

Time point specified: persistent/refractory GD, antithyroid drugs over 5 years with positive TRAb. With RNA extracted from PBMCs as input, the TCR library was made. Construction of the TCR beta libraries employed iRepertoire HTBI primers in conjunction with Arm-PCR of CDR3 regions. One entry per CDR3 protein results from TCRdb running MiXCR on the multiplex PCR reads. The sample has about 450,000 distinct CDR3 sequences; 23% are singletons. The germline V gene has CDR1 PRHDT and CDR2 FYEKMQ (reference sequence). V dropped 0 bases and J dropped 11; count of bases not matched to a gene: 1. This CDR3 comprises 11 residues.

The sample here was peripheral blood mononuclear cells (PBMCs), taken when the disease was refractory, from a patient treated with antithyroid drugs. This sequence originates from a female donor with Graves disease. The chain uses TRBV13 and TRBJ2-7; 7 bases fit TRBD1. CDR3 in DNA: TGTGCCAGCAGCTTAGGACAGGGGAAGTACTTC. It yields the protein CASSLGQGKYF.